This TCR beta chain stems from a study of regulatory T cells in long-lasting Graves disease. Library construction for TCR beta used iRepertoire HTBI primers and Arm-PCR of CDR3 regions. Original processing methods: Across all samples, about 62 TRBV segments and about 14 TRBJ segments were identified. TCRdb recomputed calls from the multiplex PCR reads with MiXCR, one row per CDR3 protein. The V and J calls follow TCRdb's processing rather than the paper's. The sample consists of around 400,000 distinct CDR3 sequences, approximately 15% of them appearing once. Trimming removed 6 bases from V and 5 bases from J, with 13 bases in between. CDR3 length: 14 amino acids. General observations from the study: Favored usage of TRBV28, TRBJ1-2 and TRBJ2-5 was recorded in persistent disease.

Described time point: newly diagnosed GD, antithyroid drugs for less than 3 months. Generation of the TCR library employed RNA extracted from PBMCs. A single count supports this clonotype. The target antigen is unknown. These same records also appear under a second study, on T cells in Graves' hyperthyroidism and ophthalmopathy.

This rearrangement joins TRBV12-3 or TRBV12-4 to TRBJ1-4; a possible D gene is TRBD1 (5 bases). This receptor was taken from a woman aged 35 to 49 with Graves disease. Sequencing used peripheral blood mononuclear cells (PBMCs), obtained at new diagnosis, from a patient treated with antithyroid drugs. The CDR3 sequence is CASSPGPYNEKLFF. The DNA for the CDR3 is TGTGCCAGCAGCCCGGGACCGTACAATGAAAAACTGTTTTTT.